This TCR beta chain was found in a study of blood T cell repertoires in COVID-19. Study-wide context: The study drew acute and convalescent COVID-19 samples from the United States, Italy and Spain. The analysed material was cDNA or gDNA that came from T cells, B-cell-depleted T cells, or PBMCs.

V dropped 4 bases and J dropped 3 bases, with 10 bases sitting between them. The CDR3 extends over 13 amino acids. Germline loops: CDR1 SGHAT, CDR2 FQNNGV. Authors' analysis steps: Reference gene primers were amplified, and this amplification served to estimate nucleated cell counts. Measured with immunoSEQ multiplex PCR; TCRdb has only the in-frame clones, and not every one. V and J calls and clone size come straight from that table; D and trimming were deduced from the DNA. The sample carries 73,000 or so clones, about 91% recorded once. Sequenced input: peripheral blood. The rearrangement links TRBV11-2 to TRBJ2-7, with D tentatively TRBD1 (7 bases). This receptor was taken from a human donor with active COVID-19. The donor label of this sample is uncertain. The CDR3 spells CASSSGDSYEQYF. In DNA form, the CDR3 reads TGTGCCAGCAGCTCGGGGGACAGCTACGAGCAGTACTTC.